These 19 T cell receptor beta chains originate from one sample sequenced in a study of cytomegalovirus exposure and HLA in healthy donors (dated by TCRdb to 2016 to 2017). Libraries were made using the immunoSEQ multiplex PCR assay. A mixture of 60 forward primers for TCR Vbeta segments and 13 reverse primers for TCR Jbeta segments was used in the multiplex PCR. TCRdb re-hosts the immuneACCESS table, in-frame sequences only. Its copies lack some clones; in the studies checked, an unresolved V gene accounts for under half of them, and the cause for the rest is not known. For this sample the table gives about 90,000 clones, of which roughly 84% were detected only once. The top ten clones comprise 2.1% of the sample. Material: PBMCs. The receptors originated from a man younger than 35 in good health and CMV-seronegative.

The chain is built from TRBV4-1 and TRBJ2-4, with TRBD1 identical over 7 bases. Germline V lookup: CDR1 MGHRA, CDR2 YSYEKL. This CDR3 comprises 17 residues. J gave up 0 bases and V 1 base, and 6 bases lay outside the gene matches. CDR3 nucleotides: TGCGCCAGCAGCCAAGGAGGGACAGCGTTAGCCAAAAACATTCAGTACTTC. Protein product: CASSQGGTALAKNIQYF.

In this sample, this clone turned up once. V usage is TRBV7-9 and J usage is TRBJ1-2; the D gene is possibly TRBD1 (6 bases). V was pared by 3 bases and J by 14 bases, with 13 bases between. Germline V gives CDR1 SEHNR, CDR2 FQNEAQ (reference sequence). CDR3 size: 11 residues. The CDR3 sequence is CASSFDRRSTF. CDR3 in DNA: TGTGCCAGCAGCTTCGACAGGAGGTCTACCTTC.

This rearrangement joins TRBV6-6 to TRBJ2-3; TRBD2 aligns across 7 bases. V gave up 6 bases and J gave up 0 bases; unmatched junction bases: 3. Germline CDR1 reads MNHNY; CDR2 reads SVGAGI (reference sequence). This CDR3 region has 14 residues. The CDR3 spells CASSPLASTDTQYF. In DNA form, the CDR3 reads TGTGCCAGCAGCCCACTAGCGAGCACAGATACGCAGTATTTT.

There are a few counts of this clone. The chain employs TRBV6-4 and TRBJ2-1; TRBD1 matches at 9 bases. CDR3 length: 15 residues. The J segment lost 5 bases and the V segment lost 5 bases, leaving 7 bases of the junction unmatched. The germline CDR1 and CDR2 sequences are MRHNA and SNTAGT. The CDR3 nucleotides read TGTGCCAGCAGTCCGGGACAGGGAGGTCACAATGAGCAGTTCTTC. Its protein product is CASSPGQGGHNEQFF.

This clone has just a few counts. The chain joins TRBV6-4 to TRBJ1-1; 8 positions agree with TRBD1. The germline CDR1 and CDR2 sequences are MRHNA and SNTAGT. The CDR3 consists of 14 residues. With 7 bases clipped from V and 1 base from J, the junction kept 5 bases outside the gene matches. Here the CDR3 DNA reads TGTGCCAGCAAGTCCACAGGGGGGAACACTGAAGCTTTCTTT. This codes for CASKSTGGNTEAFF.

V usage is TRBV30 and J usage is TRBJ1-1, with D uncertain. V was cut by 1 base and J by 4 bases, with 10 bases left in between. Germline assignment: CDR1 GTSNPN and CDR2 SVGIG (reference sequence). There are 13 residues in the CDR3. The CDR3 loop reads CAWSAGLGTEAFF. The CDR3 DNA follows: TGTGCCTGGAGTGCGGGTCTGGGCACTGAAGCTTTCTTT.

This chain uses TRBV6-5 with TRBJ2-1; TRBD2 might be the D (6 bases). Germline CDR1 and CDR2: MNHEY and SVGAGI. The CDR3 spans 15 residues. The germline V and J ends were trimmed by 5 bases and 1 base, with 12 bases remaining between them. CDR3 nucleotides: TGTGCCAGCAGTACCGGGGGAGTATCCTACAATGAGCAGTTCTTC. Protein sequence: CASSTGGVSYNEQFF.

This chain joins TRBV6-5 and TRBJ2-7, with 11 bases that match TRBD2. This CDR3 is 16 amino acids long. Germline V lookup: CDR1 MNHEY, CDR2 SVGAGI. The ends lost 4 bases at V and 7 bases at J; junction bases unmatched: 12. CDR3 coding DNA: TGTGCCAGCAGTTCCCGAATAGCGGGAGGGCCTCAAGAGCAGTACTTC. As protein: CASSSRIAGGPQEQYF.

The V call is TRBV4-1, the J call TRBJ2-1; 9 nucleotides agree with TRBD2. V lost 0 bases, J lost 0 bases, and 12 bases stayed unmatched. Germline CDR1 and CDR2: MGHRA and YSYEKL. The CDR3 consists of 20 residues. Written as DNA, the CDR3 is TGCGCCAGCAGCCAAGAAGGGGTGCGGGAGGGCCTCGGCTCCTACAATGAGCAGTTCTTC. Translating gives CASSQEGVREGLGSYNEQFF.

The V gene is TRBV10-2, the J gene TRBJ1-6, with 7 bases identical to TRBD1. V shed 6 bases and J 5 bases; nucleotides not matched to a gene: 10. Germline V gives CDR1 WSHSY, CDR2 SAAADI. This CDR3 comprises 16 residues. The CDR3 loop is CASRRQGPSDNSPLHF. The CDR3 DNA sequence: TGCGCCAGCAGACGACAGGGCCCGTCAGATAATTCACCCCTCCACTTT.

The CDR3 nucleotides are TGTGCCAGCAGCGCCCCGTGGGGCAGCGAGCAGTACTTC. Translating it yields CASSAPWGSEQYF. The chain couples TRBV9 to TRBJ2-7; TRBD1 might be the D (5 bases). V shed 3 bases and J shed 6 bases, with 13 bases lying between them. Looked up from germline, CDR1 is SGDLS and CDR2 is YYNGEE. The CDR3 covers 13 residues.

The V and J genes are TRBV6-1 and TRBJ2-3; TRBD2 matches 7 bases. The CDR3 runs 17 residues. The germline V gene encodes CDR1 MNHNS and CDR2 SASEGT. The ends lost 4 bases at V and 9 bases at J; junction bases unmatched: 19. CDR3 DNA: TGTGCCAGCAGTGTCTCCAAAGCGGGACTGTGGGTGGAGACGCAGTATTTT. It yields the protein CASSVSKAGLWVETQYF.

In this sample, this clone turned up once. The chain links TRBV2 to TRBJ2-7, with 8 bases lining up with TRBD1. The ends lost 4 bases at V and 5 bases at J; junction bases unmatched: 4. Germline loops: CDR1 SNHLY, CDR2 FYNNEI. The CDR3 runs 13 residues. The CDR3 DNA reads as TGTGCCAGCAGTGCTGCAGGGGGCGACGAGCAGTACTTC. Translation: CASSAAGGDEQYF.

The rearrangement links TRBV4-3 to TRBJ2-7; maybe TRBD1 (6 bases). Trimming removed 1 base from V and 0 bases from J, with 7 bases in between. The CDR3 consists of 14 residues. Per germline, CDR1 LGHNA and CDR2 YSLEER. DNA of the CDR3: TGCGCCAGCAGCCAAGTGGGGGCCTCCTACGAGCAGTACTTC. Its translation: CASSQVGASYEQYF.

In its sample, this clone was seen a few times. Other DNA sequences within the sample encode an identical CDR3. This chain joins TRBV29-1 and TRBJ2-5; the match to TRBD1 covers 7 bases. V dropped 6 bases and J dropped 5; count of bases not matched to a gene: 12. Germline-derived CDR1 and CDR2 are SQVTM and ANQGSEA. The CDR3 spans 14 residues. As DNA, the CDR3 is TGCAGCGTCCGGGATAGGGGGCGGAGGGAGACCCAGTACTTC. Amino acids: CSVRDRGRRETQYF.

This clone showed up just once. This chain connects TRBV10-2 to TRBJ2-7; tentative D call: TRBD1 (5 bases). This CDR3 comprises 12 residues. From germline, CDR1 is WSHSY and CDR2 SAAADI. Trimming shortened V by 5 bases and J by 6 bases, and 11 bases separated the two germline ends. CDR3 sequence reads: CASSPLQGEQYF. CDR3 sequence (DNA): TGCGCCAGCAGTCCCCTCCAGGGCGAGCAGTACTTC.

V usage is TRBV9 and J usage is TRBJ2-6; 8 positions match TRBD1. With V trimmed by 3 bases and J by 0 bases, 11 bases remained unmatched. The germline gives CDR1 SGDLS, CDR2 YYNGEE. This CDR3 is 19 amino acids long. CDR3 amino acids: CASSATAGGPSSGANVLTF. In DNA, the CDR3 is TGTGCCAGCAGCGCCACAGCAGGGGGCCCCAGCTCTGGGGCCAACGTCCTGACTTTC.

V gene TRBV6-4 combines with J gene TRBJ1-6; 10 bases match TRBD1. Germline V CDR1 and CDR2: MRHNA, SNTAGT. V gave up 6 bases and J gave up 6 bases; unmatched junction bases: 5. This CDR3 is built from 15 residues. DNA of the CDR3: TGTGCCAGCAGAGAGGACAGGGGGTCTAATTCACCCCTCCACTTT. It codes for CASREDRGSNSPLHF.

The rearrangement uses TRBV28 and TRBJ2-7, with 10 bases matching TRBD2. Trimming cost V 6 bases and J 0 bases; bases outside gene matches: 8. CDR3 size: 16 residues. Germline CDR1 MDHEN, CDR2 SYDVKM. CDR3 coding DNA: TGTGCCAGCAGACCCTCACTAGCGGGGTCCTCCTACGAGCAGTACTTC. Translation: CASRPSLAGSSYEQYF.